Given below is one T cell receptor (beta chain) in context. Its target is unknown. Germline V lookup: CDR1 SGHDT, CDR2 YYEEEE. The V end was cut by 0 bases, the J end by 0 bases, with 13 bases between. This CDR3 region has 17 residues. The sample belongs to a study of shared clonotypes between healthy human individuals. Study-level points and caveats: Estimated richness values were generally larger in naive subsets than in memory subsets.

CD45RO negativity and positive selection for CCR7 defined naive CD8 cells, a population that excluded terminally differentiated effector memory CD45RA+ cells. This table comes from immunoSEQ multiplex PCR, and its TCRdb copy is limited to in-frame clones, with some not included. The data contain about 2 million clones, just under 95% of them singletons. The sample taken for sequencing was naive CD8+ T cells sorted from blood. The rearrangement links TRBV5-6 to TRBJ1-3; D remains unclear. The sequence came from a man aged 18 to 35 in good health. Here the CDR3 DNA reads TGTGCCAGCAGCTTGGATCCCGGACTGATCTCTGGAAACACCATATATTTT. Amino acid sequence: CASSLDPGLISGNTIYF.